This T cell receptor beta chain was profiled in a study of T-cell memory formation after mild COVID-19 (TCRdb year 2021). Study-wide context: TCR sequence clusters from the two donors were found to be largely donor specific. The cohort comprised two young, previously healthy adult volunteers, one female and one male. In two donors, T-cell clones that expanded and contracted after mild COVID-19 were followed by sequencing TCRalpha and TCRbeta repertoires longitudinally.

PBMCs were isolated by Ficoll-Paque density gradient centrifugation. V and J are truncated by 5 bases and 1 base respectively, leaving an intervening sequence of 12 bases. Per the germline V gene (reference sequence), SEHNR is the CDR1 and FQNEAQ is the CDR2. From cysteine to phenylalanine, the CDR3 is 14 amino acids long. The CDR3 DNA has 42 bases and is translated from base 1. In this sample, this clonotype turned up a few times. Its antigen is still unknown. It has no much larger one-base neighbor in the sample; base qualities were not kept. The investigation overall reported the following: Contracting CD4+ clones turned up mainly in the CM and EM memory subsets, whereas EMRA was where CD8+ clones were enriched. The study included only a couple of mild cases, and larger cohorts that include severe cases with pre-infection samples were judged to be necessary. Some responding clones were found in pre-infection memory, which suggests that pre-existing cross-reactive memory T cells took part in the SARS-CoV-2 response. Clones that contracted from day 15 to 85 showed balanced CD4/CD8 phenotypes, whereas a second wave of clones that expanded from day 15 to 37 leaned towards CD4+. SARS-CoV-2 specificity was not confirmed for the second-wave clones peaking on day 37.

The instrument was an Illumina NovaSeq 6000. TCRalpha and TCRbeta cDNA libraries were built by 5'RACE with constant-segment primers, adding sample barcodes and unique molecular identifiers. Trizol reagent was used to extract RNA from every sample. Libraries were amplified in two PCR steps, with a second sample barcode and Illumina TruSeq adapters added in the second step. Sequencing of the libraries was done on an Illumina NovaSeq, producing 2 x 150 bp paired-end reads. The authors' pipeline ran thus. Reads were demultiplexed and collapsed into UMI-guided consensus sequences with migec v1.2.7. With mixcr v2.1.11, UMI consensuses were aligned to TRA and TRB V and J templates and assembled into clonotypes. A clonotype was counted as expanded or contracted only when both edgeR and NoisET called the clonotype significant, with the noise models trained on biological replicates. edgeR calls used a false discovery rate-adjusted p below 0.01 and a log2 fold-change threshold of 1. As an exploratory analysis of dynamics, max-normalized trajectories of the 1000 most abundant clonotypes were examined by PCA with hierarchical clustering. The CD4 or CD8 phenotype of responding clones was assigned using the separately sequenced CD4+ and CD8+ repertoires. Using fastp trimming at Q25 and MiXCR clonotype assembly, TCRdb reanalyzed the public sequencing data and kept in-frame beta chains. CDR3 protein sequences are deduplicated, and each keeps its most common genes and DNA. TCRdb, not the original authors, processed these V and J calls. This sample holds about 140,000 distinct CDR3 sequences; 13% to 15% were observed only once. The ten biggest clones cover approximately 30% of the sample.

The sample taken for sequencing was PBMCs or a T cell subset sorted from them (not recorded which). The chain links TRBV7-9 with TRBJ2-7; a confident D gene designation cannot be given. The TCR comes from an adult woman who had mild COVID-19 (a few samples of this study predate the infection). The sample titles of this study are shuffled in the database, so cell type and time point are left out; the donor was told from shared clones. The nucleotides read TGTGCCAGCAGCATTGAGGAAATGTCCTACGAGCAGTACTTC. This encodes CASSIEEMSYEQYF.